A single T cell receptor (beta chain) is shown here with its context. Primers: 60 Vbeta forward and 13 Jbeta reverse. Generated by immunoSEQ multiplex PCR, the TCRdb table keeps only in-frame clones and is missing some. The sample has under 150,000 clones, 65% to 80% seen once. V gave up 7 bases and J gave up 4 bases, with 22 bases separating them. The CDR3 contains 16 residues. Germline-derived CDR1 and CDR2 are LNHDA and SQIVND (reference sequence). The sample is drawn from a study of cytomegalovirus exposure and HLA in healthy donors. The chain recombines TRBV19 with TRBJ1-2; no reliable D call. The specimen was PBMCs. This receptor was taken from a woman between 40 and 55 years old in good health and CMV-seronegative. The CDR3 spells CASTPFRGEKGYGYTF. Written as DNA, the CDR3 is TGTGCCAGTACCCCTTTCCGCGGGGAGAAGGGCTATGGCTACACCTTC.